The subject of this entry is one TCR beta chain. This may be a read error: a much more frequent sequence differs by one nucleotide. Each CDR3 protein is one row after TCRdb ran MiXCR on the RACE reads. The profile shows about 380,000 distinct CDR3 sequences, 5.1% of them singletons. The data belong to a study of human T cells and chemical hapten exposure. Specified time point: pre-sensitization, week 0. The sample's treatment: therapeutic diphenylcyclopropenone sensitization with weekly scalp DPC. The germline V gene encodes CDR1 ENHRY and CDR2 SYGVKD. V was clipped by 5 bases and J by 13 bases; unmatched bases: 11. This CDR3 is built from 14 residues.

This TCR came from a woman aged 50 to 60 with alopecia areata. Some clones in this sample may be carry-over from other donors' samples. Sequenced here: whole blood, sampled in connection with sensitization to the hapten diphenylcyclopropenone (DPC). This rearrangement joins TRBV10-3 to TRBJ2-1, with 10 bases lining up with TRBD1. The CDR3 nucleotides are TGTGCCATCAGTATTTCGGACAGGGGGAGTGACCAGTTCTTC. Its protein is CAISISDRGSDQFF.